Presented here are 17 T cell receptor beta chains from one specimen sequenced in a study of shared T cell receptors in the human thymus. TCRdb's table, derived via immunoSEQ multiplex PCR, lists solely in-frame clones and lacks some. The sample has roughly 410,000 clones, around 93% seen once. The specimen was thymocytes. The origin of the receptors is a human donor.

CDR3: CASSLGQGAEVTEAFF. DNA for the CDR3: TGTGCCAGCAGTTTGGGACAGGGGGCAGAGGTCACTGAAGCTTTCTTT. The chain joins TRBV27 to TRBJ1-1; 12 positions agree with TRBD1. From germline, CDR1 is MNHEY and CDR2 SMNVEV (reference sequence). The CDR3 is made up of 16 amino acids. The junction had 6 bases not matched to a gene; V was cut back by 3 bases and J by 4 bases.

The chain carries TRBV6-6 and TRBJ2-7; D might be TRBD2 (5 bases). The length of the CDR3 is 15 residues. The V gene lost 5 bases and the J gene lost 0 bases, with 14 bases spanning the gap. Germline CDR1 reads MNHNY; CDR2 reads SVGAGI (reference sequence). CDR3 bases: TGTGCCAGCAGTCCCCGGGAAAGCCACTCCTACGAGCAGTACTTC. Translating gives CASSPRESHSYEQYF.

The rearrangement joins TRBV28 to TRBJ2-1; TRBD1 aligns across 7 bases. Losses at the gene ends were 7 bases for V and 8 bases for J; bases not matched to a gene: 26. The CDR3 has 19 amino acids. Germline V CDR1 and CDR2: MDHEN, SYDVKM. The CDR3 nucleotides are TGTGCCAGCAACCCCGGGACAGAGGGTTCGGGATCCCTCCTCCATGAGCAGTTCTTC. It codes for CASNPGTEGSGSLLHEQFF.

CDR3: CASSMFLGEGRGSWDEQFF. The CDR3 region has the DNA TGTGCCAGTAGTATGTTCCTGGGAGAAGGACGCGGGAGCTGGGATGAGCAGTTCTTC. The V and J genes are TRBV19 and TRBJ2-1; 7 bases agree with TRBD2. Germline V lookup: CDR1 LNHDA, CDR2 SQIVND (reference sequence). V was clipped by 3 bases and J by 8 bases; unmatched bases: 22. The CDR3 is made up of 19 amino acids.

This clone was picked up one time. The chain recombines TRBV27 with TRBJ1-2; D perhaps matches TRBD1 (5 bases). The germline CDR1 and CDR2 sequences are MNHEY and SMNVEV (reference sequence). V lost 4 bases, J lost 4 bases, and 19 bases lay in between. This CDR3 is 16 amino acids long. The CDR3 coding sequence is TGTGCCAGCAGTTCAAACGACAGCCACGACGGCTATGGCTACACCTTC. This sequence encodes CASSSNDSHDGYGYTF.

The DNA of the CDR3 is TGTGCCTGGAGTGAGGGACTAGCGGAACCCTACGAGCAGTACTTC. This encodes CAWSEGLAEPYEQYF. This chain links TRBV30 with TRBJ2-7; 11 bases fit TRBD2. This CDR3 is 15 amino acids long. CDR1 is GTSNPN, CDR2 SVGIG, per germline (reference sequence). V dropped 1 base and J dropped 2; count of bases not matched to a gene: 4.

The chain is built from TRBV2 and TRBJ2-5; D gene uncertain. Trimming removed 1 base from V and 6 bases from J, with 0 bases in between. The CDR3 has 10 amino acids. The germline V gene has CDR1 SNHLY and CDR2 FYNNEI. The CDR3 bases are TGTGCCAGCAGTGAAGAGACCCAGTACTTC. It is translated as CASSEETQYF.

This chain connects TRBV6-4 to TRBJ2-2, with TRBD2 matching 8 bases. With V trimmed by 0 bases and J by 6 bases, 15 bases remained unmatched. The CDR3 consists of 19 residues. The germline CDR1 and CDR2 sequences are MRHNA and SNTAGT. DNA for the CDR3: TGTGCCAGCAGTGACTCCGGGAGTTCCCGCGGGAGGCTGGCCGGGGAGCTGTTTTTT. Encoded protein: CASSDSGSSRGRLAGELFF.

This chain uses TRBV7-2 with TRBJ2-1; D ambiguous. The germline V gene encodes CDR1 SGHTA and CDR2 FQGNSA. The CDR3 totals 18 residues. V shed 5 bases and J shed 5 bases, with 25 bases lying between them. The DNA for the CDR3 is TGTGCCAGCAGCATCTACGCCATAGGTCCCTTTTCCCACAATGAGCAGTTCTTC. This codes for CASSIYAIGPFSHNEQFF.

The chain combines TRBV15 with TRBJ2-2; a weak D match, TRBD1 (6 bases). The CDR3 loop spans 19 amino acids. CDR1 and CDR2 from the germline V gene are LNHNV and YYDKDF (reference sequence). Between the trimmed V and J ends, which lost 1 base and 6 bases, there was a span of 24 bases. CDR3 nucleotides: TGTGCCACCAGCAGAGTCTTATCCTTAGACAGGTTGGATGCCGGGGAGCTGTTTTTT. Its translation is CATSRVLSLDRLDAGELFF.

This sequence joins TRBV28 and TRBJ2-4; D is unclear. The germline CDR1 and CDR2 sequences are MDHEN and SYDVKM. The CDR3 runs to 14 residues. V was shortened by 6 bases and J by 0 bases, with 9 bases between the two germline ends. CDR3 sequence reads: CASSSPEAKNIQYF. The CDR3 nucleotides are TGTGCCAGCAGCTCCCCTGAAGCCAAAAACATTCAGTACTTC. The full variable domain, completed using reference TRBV28 and TRBJ2-4, is DVKVTQSSRYLVKRTGEKVFLECVQDMDHENMFWYRQDPGLGLRLIYFSYDVKMKEKGDIPEGYSVSREKKERFSLILESASTNQTSMYLCASSSPEAKNIQYFGAGTRLSVL.

The chain is built from TRBV6-6 and TRBJ2-7; 9 bases line up with TRBD1. Germline V gives CDR1 MNHNY, CDR2 SVGAGI (reference sequence). The V gene end was trimmed by 6 bases and the J gene end by 0 bases; junction bases not matched to a gene: 3. The CDR3 is made up of 14 amino acids. CDR3: CASSDRGSSYEQYF. CDR3 nucleotides: TGTGCCAGCAGCGACAGGGGGTCCTCCTACGAGCAGTACTTC.

The chain has TRBV2 and TRBJ1-2, with TRBD1 matching over 8 bases. Trimming at V came to 5 bases and at J to 0 bases, leaving 5 bases not matched to a gene. Germline lookup yields CDR1 SNHLY and CDR2 FYNNEI. CDR3 length: 15 amino acids. CDR3 in amino acids: CASSRQGPANYGYTF. CDR3 sequence (DNA): TGTGCCAGCAGTCGACAGGGGCCAGCTAACTATGGCTACACCTTC.

CDR3 nucleotide sequence: TGTGCCAGCAGTGACCGGGACAGGGACCACGAGCAGTACTTC. It is translated as CASSDRDRDHEQYF. This chain uses TRBV6-1 with TRBJ2-7; 9 bases agree with TRBD1. Germline values: CDR1 MNHNS, CDR2 SASEGT. V lost 3 bases, J lost 5 bases, and 5 bases stayed unmatched. The CDR3 spans 14 residues.

In this sample, this clone turned up once. The chain is built from TRBV28 and TRBJ2-1, with 11 bases identical to TRBD2. The CDR3 is 16 residues long. After removal of 3 bases from V and 4 bases from J, the junction contained 5 bases not matched to a gene. Looked up from germline, CDR1 is MDHEN and CDR2 is SYDVKM. For the CDR3, the DNA is TGTGCCAGCAGTTTCCTAGCGGGAGGATCATACAATGAGCAGTTCTTC. This encodes CASSFLAGGSYNEQFF.

This clone appeared a single time. The gene calls are TRBV2 and TRBJ2-1, with D unresolved. The V and J ends lost 4 bases and 5 bases respectively, with 12 bases between them. CDR1 SNHLY and CDR2 FYNNEI come from the germline V gene. CDR3 length: 14 residues. The CDR3 protein is CASSVPRPDNEQFF. For the CDR3, the DNA is TGTGCCAGCAGTGTCCCCAGGCCGGACAATGAGCAGTTCTTC. The variable domain in full, with the rest retrieved from reference TRBV2 and TRBJ2-1, is EPEVTQTPSHQVTQMGQEVILRCVPISNHLYFYWYRQILGQKVEFLVSFYNNEISEKSEIFDDQFSVERPDGSNFTLKIRSTKLEDSAMYFCASSVPRPDNEQFFGPGTRLTVL.

This clone has just one count. The gene calls are TRBV27 and TRBJ1-2; 9 positions agree with TRBD1. Germline values: CDR1 MNHEY, CDR2 SMNVEV (reference sequence). The CDR3 covers 15 residues. After removal of 5 bases from V and 5 bases from J, the junction contained 9 bases not matched to a gene. CDR3 bases: TGTGCCAGCAGTCCTCGGACAGGGGAGGTATATGGCTACACCTTC. This translates into CASSPRTGEVYGYTF.